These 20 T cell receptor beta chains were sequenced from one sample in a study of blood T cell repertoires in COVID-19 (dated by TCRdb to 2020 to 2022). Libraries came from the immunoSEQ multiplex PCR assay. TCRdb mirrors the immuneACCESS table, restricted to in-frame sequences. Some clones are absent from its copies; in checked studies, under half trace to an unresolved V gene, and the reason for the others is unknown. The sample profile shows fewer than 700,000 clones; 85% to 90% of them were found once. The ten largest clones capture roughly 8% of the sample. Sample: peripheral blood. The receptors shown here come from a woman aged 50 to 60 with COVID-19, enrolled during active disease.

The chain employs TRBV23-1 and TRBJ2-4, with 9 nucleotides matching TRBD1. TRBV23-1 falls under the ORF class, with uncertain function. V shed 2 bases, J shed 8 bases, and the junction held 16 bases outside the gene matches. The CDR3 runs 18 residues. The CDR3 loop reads CASSQGTGRLWSTDIQYF. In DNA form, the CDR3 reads TGCGCCAGCAGTCAAGGGACAGGGAGGTTATGGTCTACGGACATTCAGTACTTC.

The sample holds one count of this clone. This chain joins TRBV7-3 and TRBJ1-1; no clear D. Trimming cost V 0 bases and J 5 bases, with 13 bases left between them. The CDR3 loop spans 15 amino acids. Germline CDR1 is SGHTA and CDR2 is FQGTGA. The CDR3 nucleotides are TGTGCCAGCAGCTTAACGCGGGAACGAGGGACTGAAGCTTTCTTT. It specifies CASSLTRERGTEAFF.

CDR3 DNA sequence: TGCAGTGCTAGTCTTTTCGGAGTCAAGAACACTGAAGCTTTCTTT. This encodes CSASLFGVKNTEAFF. The chain couples TRBV20-1 to TRBJ1-1; D is unclear. The CDR3 extends over 15 amino acids. The germline CDR1 and CDR2 sequences are DFQATT and SNEGSKA (reference sequence). Trimming pared 3 bases from V and 1 base from J, leaving 15 bases between.

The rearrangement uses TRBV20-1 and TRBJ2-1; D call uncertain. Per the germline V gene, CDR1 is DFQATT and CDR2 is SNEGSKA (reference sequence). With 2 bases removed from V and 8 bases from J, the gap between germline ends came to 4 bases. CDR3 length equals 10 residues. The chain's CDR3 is CSARLHEQFF. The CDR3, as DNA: TGCAGTGCTAGACTCCATGAGCAGTTCTTC.

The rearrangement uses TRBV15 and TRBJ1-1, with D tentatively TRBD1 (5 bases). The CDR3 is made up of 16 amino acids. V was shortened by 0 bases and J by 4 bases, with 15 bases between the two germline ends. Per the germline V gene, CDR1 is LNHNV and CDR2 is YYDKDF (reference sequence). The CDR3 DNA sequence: TGTGCCACCAGCAGAGATGTTAGGGTCGGGGGCACTGAAGCTTTCTTT. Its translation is CATSRDVRVGGTEAFF.

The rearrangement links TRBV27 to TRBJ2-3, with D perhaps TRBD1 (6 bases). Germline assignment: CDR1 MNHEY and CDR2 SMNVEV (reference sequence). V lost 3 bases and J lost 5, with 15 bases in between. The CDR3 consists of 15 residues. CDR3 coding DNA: TGTGCCAGCAGTTTTAGTGGGGCCAGGGGAGATACGCAGTATTTT. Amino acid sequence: CASSFSGARGDTQYF.

The DNA for the CDR3 is TGTGCCAGCAGCTTTCGGACAGGGGCCTACGAGCAGTACTTC. Its protein is CASSFRTGAYEQYF. The chain uses TRBV2 and TRBJ2-7, with 9 bases matching TRBD1. The V gene's germline CDR1 is SNHLY and CDR2 FYNNEI. This CDR3 has 14 amino acids. The trim removed 6 bases at V and 2 bases at J, leaving 5 bases unmatched.

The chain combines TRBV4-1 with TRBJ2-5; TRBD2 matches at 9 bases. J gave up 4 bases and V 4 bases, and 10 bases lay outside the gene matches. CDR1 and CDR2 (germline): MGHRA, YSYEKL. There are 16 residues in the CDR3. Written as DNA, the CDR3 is TGCGCCAGCAGCCTATCCCCAGCGGGGGGCTCAGAGACCCAGTACTTC. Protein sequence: CASSLSPAGGSETQYF.

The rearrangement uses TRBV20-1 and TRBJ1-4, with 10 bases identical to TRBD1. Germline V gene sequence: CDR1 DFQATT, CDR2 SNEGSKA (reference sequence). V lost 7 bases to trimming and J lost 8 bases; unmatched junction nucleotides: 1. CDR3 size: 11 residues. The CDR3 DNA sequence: TGCAGTGTGGACAGGGGGGAAAAACTGTTTTTT. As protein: CSVDRGEKLFF.

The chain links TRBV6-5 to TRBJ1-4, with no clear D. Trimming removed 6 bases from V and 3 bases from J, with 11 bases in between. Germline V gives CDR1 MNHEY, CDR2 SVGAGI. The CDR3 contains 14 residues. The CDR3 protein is CASRGQVPNEKLFF. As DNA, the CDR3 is TGTGCCAGCAGGGGTCAGGTCCCTAATGAAAAACTGTTTTTT.

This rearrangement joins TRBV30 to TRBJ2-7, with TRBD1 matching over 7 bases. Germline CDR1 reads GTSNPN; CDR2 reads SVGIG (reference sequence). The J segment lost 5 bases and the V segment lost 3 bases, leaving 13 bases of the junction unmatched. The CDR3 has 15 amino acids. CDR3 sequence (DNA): TGTGCCTGGAGGAAACTGAGTGAAGGGGGCCACGAGCAGTACTTC. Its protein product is CAWRKLSEGGHEQYF.

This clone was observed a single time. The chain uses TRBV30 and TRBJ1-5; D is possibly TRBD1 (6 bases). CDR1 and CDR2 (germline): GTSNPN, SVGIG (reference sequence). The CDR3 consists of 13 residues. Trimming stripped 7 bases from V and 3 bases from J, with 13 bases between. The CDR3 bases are TGTGCCTTCGGGACACATACCAATCAGCCCCAGCATTTT. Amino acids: CAFGTHTNQPQHF.

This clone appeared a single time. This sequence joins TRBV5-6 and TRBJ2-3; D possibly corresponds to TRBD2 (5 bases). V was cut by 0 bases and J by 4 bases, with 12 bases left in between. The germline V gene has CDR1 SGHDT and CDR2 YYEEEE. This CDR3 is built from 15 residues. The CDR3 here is CASSLAGVGADTQYF. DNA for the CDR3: TGTGCCAGCAGCTTGGCCGGGGTAGGCGCAGATACGCAGTATTTT.

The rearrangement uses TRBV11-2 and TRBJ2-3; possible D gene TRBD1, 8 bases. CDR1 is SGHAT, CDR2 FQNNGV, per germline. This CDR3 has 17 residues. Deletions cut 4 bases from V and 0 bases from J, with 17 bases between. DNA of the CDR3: TGTGCCAGCAGCTACAGGGGGAGGGGCCCTAGCACAGATACGCAGTATTTT. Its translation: CASSYRGRGPSTDTQYF.

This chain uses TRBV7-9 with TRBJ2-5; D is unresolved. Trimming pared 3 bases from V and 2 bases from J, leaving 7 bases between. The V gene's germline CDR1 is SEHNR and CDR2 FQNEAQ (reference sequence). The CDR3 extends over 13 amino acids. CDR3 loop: CASSLSLQETQYF. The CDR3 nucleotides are TGTGCCAGCAGCTTGAGCCTTCAAGAGACCCAGTACTTC.

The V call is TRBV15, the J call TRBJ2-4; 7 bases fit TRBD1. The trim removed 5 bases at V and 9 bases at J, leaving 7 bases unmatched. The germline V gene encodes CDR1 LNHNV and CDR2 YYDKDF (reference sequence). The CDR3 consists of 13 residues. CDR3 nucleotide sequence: TGTGCCACCAGCGTGGACAGGAATTCCATTCAGTACTTC. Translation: CATSVDRNSIQYF.

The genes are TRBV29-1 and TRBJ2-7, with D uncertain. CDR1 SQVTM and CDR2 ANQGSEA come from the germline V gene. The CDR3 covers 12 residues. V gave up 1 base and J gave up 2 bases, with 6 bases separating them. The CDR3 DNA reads TGCAGCGTTGAAGCCGACACCTACGAGCAGTACTTC. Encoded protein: CSVEADTYEQYF.

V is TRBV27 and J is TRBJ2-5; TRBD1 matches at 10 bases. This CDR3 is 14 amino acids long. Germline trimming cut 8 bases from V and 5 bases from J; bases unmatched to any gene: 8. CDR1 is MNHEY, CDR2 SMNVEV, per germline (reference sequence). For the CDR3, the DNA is TGTGCCAGCGCTGACAGGGGGCCGCGGGAGACCCAGTACTTC. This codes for CASADRGPRETQYF.

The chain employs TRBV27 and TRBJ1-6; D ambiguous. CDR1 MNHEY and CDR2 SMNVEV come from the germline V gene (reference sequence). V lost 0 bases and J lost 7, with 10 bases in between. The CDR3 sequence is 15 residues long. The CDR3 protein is CASSLSPTGNSPLHF. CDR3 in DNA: TGTGCCAGCAGTTTATCCCCCACGGGGAATTCACCCCTCCACTTT.

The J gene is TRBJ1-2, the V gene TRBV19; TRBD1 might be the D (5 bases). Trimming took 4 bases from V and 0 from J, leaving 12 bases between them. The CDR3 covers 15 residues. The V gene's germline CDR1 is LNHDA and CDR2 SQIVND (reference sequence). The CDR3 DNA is TGTGCCAGTAGTAGGGGCGGCGGGGCTAACTATGGCTACACCTTC. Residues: CASSRGGGANYGYTF.